This T cell receptor (beta chain) derives from a study of T cell responses to AZD1222 COVID-19 vaccine. Study findings and constraints: The donor group comprised mostly white British people and more females; the analysis possibly underestimated clonal diversity. Unmutated variant regions are reportedly the target of nearly half of TCRs that are spike-specific. In all cases, repertoires were sampled only after the peak T cell response. The span of vaccine-associated CD4 TCRs extended across spike, with dominance at 160-218 and 743-854.

Remarks on this clone: Antigen: not known.

Profiling relied on immunoSEQ multiplex PCR, and the TCRdb table lists in-frame clones only, not all of them. The table lists some 15,000 clones, approximately 90% of them singletons. The V segment lost 4 bases and the J segment 2 bases; nucleotides outside the gene matches: 6. Germline CDR1 is MNHNS and CDR2 is SASEGT. This CDR3 contains 15 residues. The sequences come from peripheral blood, collected 28 days after the second AZD1222 dose. The sequence was collected from an adult who received the AZD1222 COVID-19 vaccine. The chain couples TRBV6-1 to TRBJ2-3; TRBD2 matches at 7 bases. Here the CDR3 DNA reads TGTGCCAGCAGTGGAGCGGGGATGATCACAGATACGCAGTATTTT. Translation gives CASSGAGMITDTQYF.